This TCR beta chain was profiled in a study of tumor and adjacent non-tumor tissue in lung cancer listed by TCRdb under 2018. Study-wide context: Patients with adenocarcinoma (approximately 13), squamous cell carcinoma (2) and small cell lung cancer (1) were included in the cohort. The roughly 15 patients were aged roughly 30 to 80 years, included 10 men and 5 women, and had TNM stage I to III disease. Sequencing produced 130 million or so productive TCRbeta reads in total, an average of approximately 4.5 million reads per sample. Using bulk TCRbeta repertoires from over 14 lung cancer patients, the study set lung tumor tissue side by side with matched distant non-tumor lung tissue. Around 30 paired specimens, one tumor and one normal lung sample per patient, were profiled by TCRbeta CDR3 sequencing. Overall study outcomes, separate from this receptor: Tumor tissue showed significantly higher TCR diversity (inverse Simpson) than normal lung tissue, at roughly 390 vs 170 (P = 0.0075, Mann-Whitney U test). The methods do not name the sequencing platform or mention unique molecular identifiers. Only about 15 patients were included in the cohort, and the need for larger samples and more detailed clinical data was noted by the authors. Because peripheral blood was not sequenced, blood TCRbeta repertoires in the lung cancer patients of the study were not examined. The top 100 clones made up a significantly larger cumulative share of the repertoire in normal lung than in tumor tissue. Younger patients had significantly higher TCR diversity, and higher tumor TCR diversity was associated with shorter overall and disease-free survival.

Bulk unsorted tissue served as the source for RNA extraction, and RNA quality was assessed using a NanoDrop ND-1000 and an Agilent 2100. Normal lung samples were distant non-tumor tissue taken more than 3 cm from the tumor edge. The donors were newly diagnosed lung cancer patients admitted for thoracic surgery in China from August to November 2014 who had not received prior chemotherapy. Patients with previous radiotherapy or chemotherapy, or with another concurrent cancer, were excluded from the study. Surgical tissue pieces of about 1-2.3 cm3 were preserved in RNAlater solution and were kept at -80 degrees C until use. About this clonotype itself: Its target antigen remains unknown. At one end the junction does not follow the germline gene, possibly because of a read error.

Libraries came from multiplex PCR. The sequencer was an Illumina HiSeq 2500. TCRbeta libraries were constructed through three rounds of nested PCR with primers (Table S4) according to protocols adapted from ARM-PCR. Before sequencing, PCR products of 200-500 bp were cut from the gel and purified using the QIAquick gel extraction kit. Concerning the study's data processing: Trimmomatic was used to clean the reads, FLASH was used to merge the reads into complete CDR3 sequences, and MiTCR was used to assign the reads to V(D)J germline segments. Clonal diversity was computed as the inverse Simpson's index with VDJtools. In-frame sequences without a premature stop codon were defined as productive reads. TCRdb reanalyzed the raw reads on its own, using fastp at Q25 for trimming and MiXCR for clone calling, and kept in-frame beta chains. One record per CDR3 amino acid sequence lists the most common genes and DNA. The V and J calls were not made by the authors but by TCRdb's processing. A total of roughly 90,000 distinct CDR3 sequences appear in this sample, roughly three quarters of them only once. In total, the top ten clones hold 21% of the sample.

CDR1 is given as MNHNS and CDR2 as SASEGT, both from the germline V gene. The CDR3 contains 15 residues, cysteine and phenylalanine counted. Only the CDR3 portion is preserved as DNA: 45 bases, with reading frame beginning at the first base. This TCR came from a woman in her 50s with non-small cell lung cancer. Sequencing input: distant non-tumor lung tissue. Recombination joined TRBV6-1 with TRBJ2-2; tentative D gene TRBD2, with 6 bases matching. The CDR3 protein sequence reads: CDSNKGSGYTGDLFF. In nucleotide form, the sequence is TGTGACTCTAATAAGGGGAGCGGGTACACCGGGGACCTGTTTTTT.